This T cell receptor (beta chain) derives from a study of tumor and adjacent non-tumor tissue in lung cancer (dated by TCRdb to the late 2010s). Describing the broader study: Of the cohort, 11 to 12 patients had adenocarcinoma, 2 had squamous cell carcinoma and 1 had small cell lung cancer. A total of fewer than 150 million productive TCRbeta reads were generated by sequencing, corresponding to an average of roughly 4 million reads per sample. Among the 15 or so patients, ages ranged from about 31 to 85 years, about 10 were men and 5 were women, and disease was TNM stage I to III. Using bulk TCRbeta repertoires from approximately 15 lung cancer patients, the study set lung tumor tissue side by side with matched distant non-tumor lung tissue. TCRbeta CDR3 sequencing was performed on around 30 paired specimens, with one tumor sample and one normal lung sample collected per patient. General conclusions and limits of the study: Peripheral blood was not sequenced, so blood TCRbeta repertoires were not examined in the lung cancer patients of the study. The methods do not name the sequencing platform or mention unique molecular identifiers. In normal lung, the top 100 clones accounted for a significantly larger cumulative share of the repertoire than in tumor tissue. TCR diversity (inverse Simpson) was significantly higher in tumor than in normal lung tissue (around 450 vs 150, P = 0.0075, Mann-Whitney U test). With only roughly 14 patients in the cohort, the authors noted that larger samples and more detailed clinical data are needed. Significantly higher TCR diversity was found in younger patients, and higher tumor TCR diversity was associated with shorter overall and disease-free survival.

Based on the germline V gene, the CDR1 and CDR2 sequences are MNHEY and SVGEGT. The CDR3 starts with the cysteine, ends with the phenylalanine, and has 15 residues. The CDR3 DNA has 45 bases and is translated from base 1. To prepare the library, multiplex PCR was applied. TCRdb names Illumina HiSeq 2500 as the instrument used. TCRbeta libraries were constructed through three rounds of nested PCR with primers (Table S4) according to protocols adapted from ARM-PCR. Before sequencing, PCR products in the 200-500 bp range were cut out of the gel and cleaned up using the QIAquick gel extraction kit. The paper's processing steps were these. Reads were cleaned with Trimmomatic, merged with FLASH into complete CDR3 sequences, and assigned to V(D)J germline segments with MiTCR. VDJtools was used to compute clonal diversity as the inverse Simpson's index. In-frame sequences lacking a premature stop codon were counted as productive reads. TCRdb trimmed the raw reads at Q25, called clones with MiXCR and kept productive beta chains. Rows with a matching CDR3 protein are joined into one entry that keeps the most common DNA and genes. The V and J calls were not made by the authors but by TCRdb's processing. The sample table shows tens of thousands of distinct CDR3 sequences, and 73% are seen once. Together, the top ten hold about 30% of the sample.

Worth noting for this clonotype: Its antigen has not been determined. An end of the junction differs from the germline gene, which may be a read error.

RNA was isolated from bulk, unsorted tissue, and RNA quality was assessed with a NanoDrop ND-1000 and an Agilent 2100. Donors were newly diagnosed lung cancer patients admitted for thoracic surgery in China between August and November 2014, without prior chemotherapy. Patients who had received previous radiotherapy or chemotherapy, or who had another concurrent cancer, were excluded from the study. Pieces of surgical tissue measuring about 1-2 cm3 were kept in RNAlater solution and held at -80 degrees C until needed. This chain joins TRBV6-2 or TRBV6-3 to TRBJ1-1, with a tentative D gene TRBD1 over 5 matching bases. Sequenced input: lung tumor tissue. This receptor was identified in a man in his 60s with non-small cell lung cancer. The nucleotides read TGTGTCAGCAGTTCCCCCCGGGGGAGGAACACTGAAGCTTTCTTT. Translated, it gives CVSSSPRGRNTEAFF.